This paragraph covers one T cell receptor (beta chain) sequence. Its antigen remains unknown. This sample was taken from a study of cytomegalovirus exposure and HLA in healthy donors. General observations from the study: Some V segments, including TRBV6-2 and TRBV6-3, were excluded as indistinguishable. A likely sequencing artifact accounted for one observed cluster of highly shared sequence variants. Reports state that TCR beta sequences accurately predicted most subjects' HLA-A and HLA-B alleles. The presence/absence work took it that sequencing depth was about the same across donors.

In the PCR, 60 Vbeta and 13 Jbeta primers were used. Sequencing was performed with immunoSEQ multiplex PCR; in TCRdb, only in-frame clones are kept and a portion is missing. The table lists about 110,000 clones, 80% to 85% of them singletons. CDR3 length equals 11 residues. Trimming took off 5 bases at V and 12 bases at J, with 13 bases between the two ends. Per the germline V gene, CDR1 is MDHEN and CDR2 is SYDVKM. The chain combines TRBV28 with TRBJ1-1; a possible D gene is TRBD1 (5 bases). The receptor was derived from an older woman in good health and CMV-seropositive. Sequencing used PBMCs. CDR3 coding DNA: TGTGCCAGCAGTATCAGGGAAAGACCTTTCTTT. Translating gives CASSIRERPFF.